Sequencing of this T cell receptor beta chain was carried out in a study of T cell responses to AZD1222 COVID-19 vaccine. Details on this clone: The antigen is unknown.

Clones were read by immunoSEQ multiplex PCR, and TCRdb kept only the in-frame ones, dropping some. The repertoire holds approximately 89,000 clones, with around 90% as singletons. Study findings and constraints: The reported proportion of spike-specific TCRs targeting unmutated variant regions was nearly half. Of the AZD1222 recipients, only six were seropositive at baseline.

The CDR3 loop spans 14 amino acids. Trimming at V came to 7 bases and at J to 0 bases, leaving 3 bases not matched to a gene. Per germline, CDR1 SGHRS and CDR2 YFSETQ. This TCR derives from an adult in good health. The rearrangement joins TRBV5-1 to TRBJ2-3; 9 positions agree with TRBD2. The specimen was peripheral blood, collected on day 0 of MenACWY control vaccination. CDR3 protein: CASGTSRSTDTQYF. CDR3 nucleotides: TGCGCCAGCGGGACTAGCAGAAGCACAGATACGCAGTATTTT.